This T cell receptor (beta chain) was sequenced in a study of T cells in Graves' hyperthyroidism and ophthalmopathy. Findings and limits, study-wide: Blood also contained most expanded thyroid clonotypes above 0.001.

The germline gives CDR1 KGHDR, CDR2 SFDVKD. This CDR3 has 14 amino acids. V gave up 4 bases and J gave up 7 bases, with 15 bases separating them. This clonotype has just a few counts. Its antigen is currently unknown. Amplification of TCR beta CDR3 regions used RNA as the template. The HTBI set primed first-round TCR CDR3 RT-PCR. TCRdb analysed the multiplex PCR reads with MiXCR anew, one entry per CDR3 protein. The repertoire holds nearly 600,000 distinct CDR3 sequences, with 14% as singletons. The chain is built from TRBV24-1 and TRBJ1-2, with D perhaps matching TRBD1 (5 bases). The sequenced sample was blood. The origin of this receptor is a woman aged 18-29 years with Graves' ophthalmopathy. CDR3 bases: TGTGCCACCAGTGAGCACGACAGAGTAATTGGCTACACCTTC. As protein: CATSEHDRVIGYTF.